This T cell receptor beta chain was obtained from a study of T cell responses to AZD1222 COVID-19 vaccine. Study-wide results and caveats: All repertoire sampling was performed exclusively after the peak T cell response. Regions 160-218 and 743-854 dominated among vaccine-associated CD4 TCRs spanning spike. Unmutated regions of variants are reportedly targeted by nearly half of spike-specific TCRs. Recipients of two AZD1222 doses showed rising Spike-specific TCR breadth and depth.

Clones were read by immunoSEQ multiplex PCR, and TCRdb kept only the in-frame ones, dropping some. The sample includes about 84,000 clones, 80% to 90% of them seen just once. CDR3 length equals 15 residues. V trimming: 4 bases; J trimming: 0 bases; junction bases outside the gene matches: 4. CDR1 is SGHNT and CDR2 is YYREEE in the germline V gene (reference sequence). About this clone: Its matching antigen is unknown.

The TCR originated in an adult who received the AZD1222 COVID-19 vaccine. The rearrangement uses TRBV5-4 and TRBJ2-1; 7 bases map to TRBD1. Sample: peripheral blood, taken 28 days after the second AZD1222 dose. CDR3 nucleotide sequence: TGTGCCAGCAGCCTGGGACAGACCTCCTACAATGAGCAGTTCTTC. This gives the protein CASSLGQTSYNEQFF. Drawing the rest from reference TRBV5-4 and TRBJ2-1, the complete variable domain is ETGVTQSPTHLIKTRGQQVTLRCSSQSGHNTVSWYQQALGQGPQFIFQYYREEENGRGNFPPRFSGLQFPNYSSELNVNALELDDSALYLCASSLGQTSYNEQFFGPGTRLTVL.